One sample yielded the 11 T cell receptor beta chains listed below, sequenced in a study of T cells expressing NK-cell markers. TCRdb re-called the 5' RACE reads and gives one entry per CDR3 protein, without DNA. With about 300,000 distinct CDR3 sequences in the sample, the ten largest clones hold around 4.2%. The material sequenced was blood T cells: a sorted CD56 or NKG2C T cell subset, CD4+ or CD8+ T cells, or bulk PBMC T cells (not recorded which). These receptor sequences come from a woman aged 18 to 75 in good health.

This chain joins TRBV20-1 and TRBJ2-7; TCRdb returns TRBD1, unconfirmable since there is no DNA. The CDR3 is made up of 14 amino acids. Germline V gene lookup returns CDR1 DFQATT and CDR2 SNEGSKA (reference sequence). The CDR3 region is CSASKPTGSYEQYF.

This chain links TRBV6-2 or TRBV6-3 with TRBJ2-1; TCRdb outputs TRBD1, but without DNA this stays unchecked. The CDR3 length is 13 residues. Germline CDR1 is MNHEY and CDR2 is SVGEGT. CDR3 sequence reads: CASVRGGRNEQFF.

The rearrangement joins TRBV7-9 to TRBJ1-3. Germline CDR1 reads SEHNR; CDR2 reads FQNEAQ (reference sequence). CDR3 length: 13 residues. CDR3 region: CASSQNTGNTIYF.

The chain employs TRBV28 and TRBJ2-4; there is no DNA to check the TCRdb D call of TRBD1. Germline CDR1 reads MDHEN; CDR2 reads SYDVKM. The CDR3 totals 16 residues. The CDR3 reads CASSLWGTGSKNIQYF.

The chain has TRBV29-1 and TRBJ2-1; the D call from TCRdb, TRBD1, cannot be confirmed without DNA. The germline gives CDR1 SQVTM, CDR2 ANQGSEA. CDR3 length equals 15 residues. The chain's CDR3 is CSVEGRQGSYNEQFF.

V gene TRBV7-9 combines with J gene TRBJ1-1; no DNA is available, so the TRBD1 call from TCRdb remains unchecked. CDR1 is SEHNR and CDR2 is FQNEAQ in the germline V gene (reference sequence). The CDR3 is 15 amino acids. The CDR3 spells CASTPTRAGDTEAFF.

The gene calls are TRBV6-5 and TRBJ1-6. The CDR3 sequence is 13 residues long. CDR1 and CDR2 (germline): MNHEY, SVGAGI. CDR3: CASSSPAGSPLHF.

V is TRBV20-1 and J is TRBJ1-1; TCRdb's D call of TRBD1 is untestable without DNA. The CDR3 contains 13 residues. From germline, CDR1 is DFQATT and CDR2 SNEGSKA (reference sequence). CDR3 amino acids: CSARDYRGTEAFF.

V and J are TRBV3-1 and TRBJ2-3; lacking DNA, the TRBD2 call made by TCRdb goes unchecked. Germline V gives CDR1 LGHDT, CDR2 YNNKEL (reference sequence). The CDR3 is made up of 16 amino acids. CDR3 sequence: CASSARLAGETDTQYF.

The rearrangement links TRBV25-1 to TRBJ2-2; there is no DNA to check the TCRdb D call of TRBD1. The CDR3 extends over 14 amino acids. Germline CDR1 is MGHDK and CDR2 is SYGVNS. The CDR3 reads CASKGAGGKGELFF.

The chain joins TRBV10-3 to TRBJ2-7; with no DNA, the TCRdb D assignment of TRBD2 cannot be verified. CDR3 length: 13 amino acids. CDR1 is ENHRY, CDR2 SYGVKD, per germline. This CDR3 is CAAHRDGSYEQYF.